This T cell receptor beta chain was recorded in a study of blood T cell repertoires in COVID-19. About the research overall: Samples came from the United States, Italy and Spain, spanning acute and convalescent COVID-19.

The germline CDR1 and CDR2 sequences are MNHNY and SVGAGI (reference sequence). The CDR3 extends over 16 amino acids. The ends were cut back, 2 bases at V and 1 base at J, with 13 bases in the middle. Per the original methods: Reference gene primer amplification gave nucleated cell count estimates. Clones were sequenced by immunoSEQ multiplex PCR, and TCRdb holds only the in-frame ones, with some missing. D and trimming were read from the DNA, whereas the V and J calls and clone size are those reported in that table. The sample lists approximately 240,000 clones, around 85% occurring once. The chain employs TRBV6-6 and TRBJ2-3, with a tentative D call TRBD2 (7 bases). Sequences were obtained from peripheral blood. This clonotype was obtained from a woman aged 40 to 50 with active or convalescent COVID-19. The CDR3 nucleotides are TGTGCCAGCAGTTACCATGGGGGGGGCGGCACAGATACGCAGTATTTT. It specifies CASSYHGGGGTDTQYF.